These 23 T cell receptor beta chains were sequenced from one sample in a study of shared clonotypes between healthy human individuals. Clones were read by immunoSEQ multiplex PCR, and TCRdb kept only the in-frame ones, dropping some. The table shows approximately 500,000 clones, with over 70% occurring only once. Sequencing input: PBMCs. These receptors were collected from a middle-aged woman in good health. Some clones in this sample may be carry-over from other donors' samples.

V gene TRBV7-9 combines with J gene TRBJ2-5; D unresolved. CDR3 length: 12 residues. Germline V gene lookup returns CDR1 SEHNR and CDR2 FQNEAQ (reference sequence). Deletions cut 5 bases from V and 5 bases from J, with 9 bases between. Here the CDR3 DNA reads TGTGCCAGCAGCCGACTCGTGGAGACCCAGTACTTC. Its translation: CASSRLVETQYF.

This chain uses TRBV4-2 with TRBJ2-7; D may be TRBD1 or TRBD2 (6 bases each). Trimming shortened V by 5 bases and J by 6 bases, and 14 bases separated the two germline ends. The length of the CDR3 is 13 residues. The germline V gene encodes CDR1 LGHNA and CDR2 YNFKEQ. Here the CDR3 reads CASSFGGLGEQYF. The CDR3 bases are TGTGCCAGCAGCTTTGGGGGGCTGGGCGAGCAGTACTTC.

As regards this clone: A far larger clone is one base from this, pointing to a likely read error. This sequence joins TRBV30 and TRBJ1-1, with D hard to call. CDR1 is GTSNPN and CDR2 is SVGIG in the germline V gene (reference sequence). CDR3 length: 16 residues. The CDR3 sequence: CAWRPKLGPGGDESFF. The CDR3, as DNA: TGTGCCTGGAGGCCGAAGTTAGGACCCGGCGGGGATGAATCTTTCTTT.

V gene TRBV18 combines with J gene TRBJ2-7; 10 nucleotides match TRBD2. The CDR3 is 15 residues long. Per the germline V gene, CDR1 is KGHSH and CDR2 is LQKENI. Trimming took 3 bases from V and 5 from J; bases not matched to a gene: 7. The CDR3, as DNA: TGTGCCAGCTCACCGCTAGCGGGGGATTTGAACGAGCAGTACTTC. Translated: CASSPLAGDLNEQYF.

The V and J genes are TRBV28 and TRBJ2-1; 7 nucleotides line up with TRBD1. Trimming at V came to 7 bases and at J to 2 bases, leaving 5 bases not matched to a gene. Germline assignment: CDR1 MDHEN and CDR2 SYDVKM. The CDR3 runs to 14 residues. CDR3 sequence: CASIPDRTYNEQFF. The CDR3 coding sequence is TGTGCCAGCATCCCGGACAGGACCTACAATGAGCAGTTCTTC.

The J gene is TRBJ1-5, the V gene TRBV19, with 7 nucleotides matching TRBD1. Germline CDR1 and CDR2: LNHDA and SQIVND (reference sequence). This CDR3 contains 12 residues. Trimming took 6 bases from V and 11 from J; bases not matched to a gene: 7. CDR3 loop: CASRGQAPSQHF. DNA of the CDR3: TGTGCCAGTAGAGGACAGGCACCGTCCCAGCATTTT.

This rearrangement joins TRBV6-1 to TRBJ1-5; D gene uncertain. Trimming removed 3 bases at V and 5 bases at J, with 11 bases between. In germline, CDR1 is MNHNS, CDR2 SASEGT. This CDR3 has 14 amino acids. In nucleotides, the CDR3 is TGTGCCAGCAGTGATTTGACTATGTATCAGCCCCAGCATTTT. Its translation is CASSDLTMYQPQHF.

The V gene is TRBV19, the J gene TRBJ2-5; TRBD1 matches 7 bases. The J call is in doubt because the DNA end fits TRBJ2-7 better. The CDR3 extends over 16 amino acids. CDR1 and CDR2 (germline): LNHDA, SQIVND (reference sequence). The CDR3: CASSTGSWASSYEQYF. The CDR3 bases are TGTGCCAGTTCGACAGGGTCCTGGGCGAGCTCCTACGAGCAGTACTTC.

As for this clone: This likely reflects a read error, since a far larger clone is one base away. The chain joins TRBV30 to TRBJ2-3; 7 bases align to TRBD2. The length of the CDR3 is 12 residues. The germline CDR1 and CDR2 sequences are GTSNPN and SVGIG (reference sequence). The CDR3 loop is CAWSIGLVGSPF. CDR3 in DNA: TGTGCCTGGAGTATAGGACTAGTAGGTTCTCCTTTT.

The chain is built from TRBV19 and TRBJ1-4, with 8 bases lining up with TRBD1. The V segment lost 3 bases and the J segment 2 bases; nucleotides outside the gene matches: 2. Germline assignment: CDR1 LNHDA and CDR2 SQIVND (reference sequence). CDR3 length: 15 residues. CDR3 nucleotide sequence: TGTGCCAGTAGTATGCGGACAGGGACTAATGAAAAACTGTTTTTT. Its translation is CASSMRTGTNEKLFF.

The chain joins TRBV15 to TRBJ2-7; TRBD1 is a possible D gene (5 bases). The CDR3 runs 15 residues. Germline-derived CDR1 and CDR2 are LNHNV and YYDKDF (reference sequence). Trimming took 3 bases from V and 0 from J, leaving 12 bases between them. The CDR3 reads CATSSPGWSSYEQYF. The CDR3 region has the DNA TGTGCCACCAGCAGCCCAGGGTGGTCCTCCTACGAGCAGTACTTC.

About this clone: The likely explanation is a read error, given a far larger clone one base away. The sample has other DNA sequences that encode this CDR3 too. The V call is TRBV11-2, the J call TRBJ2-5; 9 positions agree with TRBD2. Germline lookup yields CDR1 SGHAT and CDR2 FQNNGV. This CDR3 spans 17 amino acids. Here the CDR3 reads CASSLELWTSVQETQYF. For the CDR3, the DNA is TGTGCCAGCAGCCTAGAACTCTGGACTAGCGTCCAAGAGACCCAGTACTTC.

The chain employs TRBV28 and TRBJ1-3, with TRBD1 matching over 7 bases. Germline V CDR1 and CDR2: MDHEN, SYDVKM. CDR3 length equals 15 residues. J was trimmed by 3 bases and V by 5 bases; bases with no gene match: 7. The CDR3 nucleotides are TGTGCCAGCAGTCAAGACAGGGCGGGTGGAAACACCATATATTTT. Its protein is CASSQDRAGGNTIYF.

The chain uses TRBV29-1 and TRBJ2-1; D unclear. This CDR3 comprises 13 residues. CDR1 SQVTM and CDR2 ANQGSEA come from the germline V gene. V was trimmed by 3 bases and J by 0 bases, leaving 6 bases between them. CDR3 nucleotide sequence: TGCAGCGTTGAGAAGGACTCCTACAATGAGCAGTTCTTC. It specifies CSVEKDSYNEQFF.

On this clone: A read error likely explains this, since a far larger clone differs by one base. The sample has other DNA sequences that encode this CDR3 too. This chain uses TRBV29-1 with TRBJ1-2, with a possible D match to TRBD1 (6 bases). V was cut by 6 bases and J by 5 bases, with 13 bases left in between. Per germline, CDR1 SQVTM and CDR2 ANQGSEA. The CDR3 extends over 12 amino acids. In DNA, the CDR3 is TGCAGCGTGACTGGGACAACTTATGGCTACACCTTC. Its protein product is CSVTGTTYGYTF.

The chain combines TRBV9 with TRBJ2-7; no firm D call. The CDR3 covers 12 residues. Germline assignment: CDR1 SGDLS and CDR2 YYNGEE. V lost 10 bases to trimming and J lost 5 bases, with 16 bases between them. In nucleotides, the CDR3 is TGTGCCTCCGGGCTGTCTCCCCACGAGCAGTACTTC. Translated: CASGLSPHEQYF.

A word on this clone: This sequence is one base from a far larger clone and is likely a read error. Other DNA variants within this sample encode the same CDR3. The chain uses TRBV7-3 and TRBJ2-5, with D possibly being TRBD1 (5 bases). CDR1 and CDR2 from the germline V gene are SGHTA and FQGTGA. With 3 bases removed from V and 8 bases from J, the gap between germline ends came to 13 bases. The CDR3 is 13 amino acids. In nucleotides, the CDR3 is TGTGCCAGCAGCTTCCAAGCGACAGAAACCCAGTACTTC. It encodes CASSFQATETQYF.

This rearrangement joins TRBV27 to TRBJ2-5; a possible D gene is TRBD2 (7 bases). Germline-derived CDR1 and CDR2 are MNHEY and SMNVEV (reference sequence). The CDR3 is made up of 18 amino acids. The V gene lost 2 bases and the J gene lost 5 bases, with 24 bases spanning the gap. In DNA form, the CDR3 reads TGTGCCAGCAGTTTAAAGGGGGGAGGGCTACTCTACCGGGAGACCCAGTACTTC. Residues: CASSLKGGGLLYRETQYF.

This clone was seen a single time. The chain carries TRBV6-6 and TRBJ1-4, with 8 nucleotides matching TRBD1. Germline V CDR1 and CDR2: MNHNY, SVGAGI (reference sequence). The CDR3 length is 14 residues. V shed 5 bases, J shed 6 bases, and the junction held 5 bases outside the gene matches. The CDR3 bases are TGTGCCAGCAGTACCCAGGGGGCGGATGAAAAACTGTTTTTT. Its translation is CASSTQGADEKLFF.

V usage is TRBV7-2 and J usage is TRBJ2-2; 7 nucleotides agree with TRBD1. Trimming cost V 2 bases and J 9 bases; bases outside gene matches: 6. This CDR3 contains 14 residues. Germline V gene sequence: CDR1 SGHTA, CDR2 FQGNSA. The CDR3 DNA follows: TGTGCCAGCAGCTTAACGACAGGGTACAGGGAGCTGTTTTTT. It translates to CASSLTTGYRELFF.

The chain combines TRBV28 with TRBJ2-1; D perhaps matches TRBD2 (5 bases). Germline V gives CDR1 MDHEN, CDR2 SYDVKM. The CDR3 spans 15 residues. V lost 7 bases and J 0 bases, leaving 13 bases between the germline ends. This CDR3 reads CASIPGSNSYNEQFF. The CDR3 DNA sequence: TGTGCCAGCATCCCGGGGTCGAACTCCTACAATGAGCAGTTCTTC.

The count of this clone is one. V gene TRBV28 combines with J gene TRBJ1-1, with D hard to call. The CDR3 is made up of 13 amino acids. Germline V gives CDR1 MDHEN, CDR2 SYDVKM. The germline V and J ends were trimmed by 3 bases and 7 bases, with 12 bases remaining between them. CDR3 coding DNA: TGTGCCAGCAGTTTGCCCAGAGTGAGTGAAGCTTTCTTT. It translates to CASSLPRVSEAFF. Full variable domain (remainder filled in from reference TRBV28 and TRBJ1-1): DVKVTQSSRYLVKRTGEKVFLECVQDMDHENMFWYRQDPGLGLRLIYFSYDVKMKEKGDIPEGYSVSREKKERFSLILESASTNQTSMYLCASSLPRVSEAFFGQGTRLTVV.

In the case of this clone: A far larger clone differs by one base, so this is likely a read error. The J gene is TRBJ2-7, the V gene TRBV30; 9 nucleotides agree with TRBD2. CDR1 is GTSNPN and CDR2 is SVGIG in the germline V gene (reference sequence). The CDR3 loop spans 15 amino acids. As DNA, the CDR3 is TGTGCCTGGGGTGTACGGCGGGAGGGCTTCTACGAGCAGTACTTC. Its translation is CAWGVRREGFYEQYF.